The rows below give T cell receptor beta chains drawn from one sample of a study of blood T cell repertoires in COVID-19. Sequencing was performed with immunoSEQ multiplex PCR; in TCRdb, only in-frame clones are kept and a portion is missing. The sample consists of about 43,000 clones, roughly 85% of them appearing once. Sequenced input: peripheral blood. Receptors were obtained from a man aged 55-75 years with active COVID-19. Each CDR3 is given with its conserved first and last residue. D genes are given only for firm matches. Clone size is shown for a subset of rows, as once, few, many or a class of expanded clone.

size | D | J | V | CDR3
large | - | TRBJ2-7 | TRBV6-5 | CASSYSISTDYEQYF
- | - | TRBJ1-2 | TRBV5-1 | CASSLENYIGYGYTF
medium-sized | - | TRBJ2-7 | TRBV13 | CASSDSYEQYF
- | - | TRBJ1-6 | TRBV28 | CASSTPGGGPLNSPLHF
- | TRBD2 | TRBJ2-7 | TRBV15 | CATSRDARTSGTSYEQYF
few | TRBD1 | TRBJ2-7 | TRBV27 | CASSVAYGTGSREQYF
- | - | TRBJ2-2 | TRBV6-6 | CASSQTDYTGELFF
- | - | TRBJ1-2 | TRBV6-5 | CASSPNIPGDGYTF
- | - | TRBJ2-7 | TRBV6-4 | CASSDSGGHEQYF
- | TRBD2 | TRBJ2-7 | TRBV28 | CASSSTSGYEQYF
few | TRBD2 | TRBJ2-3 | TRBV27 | CASSSTPPSGRAGDTQYF
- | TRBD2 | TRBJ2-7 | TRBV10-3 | CAISTSGNPYEQYF
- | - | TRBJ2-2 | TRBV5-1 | CASSLDTGADTGELFF
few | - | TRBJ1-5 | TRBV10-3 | CAISVGGDGNQPQHF
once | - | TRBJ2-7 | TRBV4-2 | CASSQATYEQYF
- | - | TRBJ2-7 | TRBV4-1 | CASSQETSGAYEQYF
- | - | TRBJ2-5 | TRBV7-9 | CASTRRGQETQYF
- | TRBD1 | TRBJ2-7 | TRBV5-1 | CASSGGQEFRGSYEQYF
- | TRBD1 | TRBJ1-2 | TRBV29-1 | CSVAGTDLYNYGYTF
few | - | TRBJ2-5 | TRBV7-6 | CASSLATMAPVPQYF
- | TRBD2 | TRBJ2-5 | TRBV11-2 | CASSLHYGTSGEETQYF
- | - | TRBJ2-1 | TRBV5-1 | CASSLDGGSYNEQFF
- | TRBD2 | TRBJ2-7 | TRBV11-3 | CASSLTSGSKEQYF
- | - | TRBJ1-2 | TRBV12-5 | CASGLMSSYGYTF
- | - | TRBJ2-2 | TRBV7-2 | CASRKTSISGELFF
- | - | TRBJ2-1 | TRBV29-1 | CSVTRVGSYNEQFF
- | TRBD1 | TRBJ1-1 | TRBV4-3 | CASSRDPQGAANTEAFF
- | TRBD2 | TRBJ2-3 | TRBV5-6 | CASSLVGDLAGEVDTQYF
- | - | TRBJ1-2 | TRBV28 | CASSFGGTNYGYTF
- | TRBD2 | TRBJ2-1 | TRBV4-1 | CASSRNPHPSGSKQFF
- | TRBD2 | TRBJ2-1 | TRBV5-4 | CASSLVAGVYNEQFF
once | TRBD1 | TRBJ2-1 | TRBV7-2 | CASSLRGQGGNEQFF
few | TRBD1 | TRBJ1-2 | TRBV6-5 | CASSGQGGNLYGYTF
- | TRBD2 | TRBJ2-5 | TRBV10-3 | CAIGLADGWVETQYF
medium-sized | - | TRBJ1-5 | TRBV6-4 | CASSETTEGNQPQHF
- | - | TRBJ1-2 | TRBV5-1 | CASSTGSVYGYTF
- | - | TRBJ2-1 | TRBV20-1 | CSASYEGLYERIFPPGSYNEQFF
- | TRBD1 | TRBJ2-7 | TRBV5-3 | CARSFRDSSVYEQYF
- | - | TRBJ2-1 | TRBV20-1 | CSASGLPNNEQFF
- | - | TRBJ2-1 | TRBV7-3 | CASRSGAGNNEQFF
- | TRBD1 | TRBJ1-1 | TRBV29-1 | CSVEYYGTGGLAFF
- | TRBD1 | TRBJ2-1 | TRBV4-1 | CASSHPSLGDRVKSLGEQFF
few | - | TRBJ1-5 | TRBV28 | CASRGQGGNQPQHF
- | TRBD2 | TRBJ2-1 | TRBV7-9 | CASSFGLAGQAYNEQFF
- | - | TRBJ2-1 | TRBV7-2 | CASSGPPLGHEQFF
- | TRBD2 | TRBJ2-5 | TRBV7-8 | CASSQNGRAGETQYF
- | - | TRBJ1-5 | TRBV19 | CASSISPSEPQPQHF
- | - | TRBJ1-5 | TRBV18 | CASSPGLVGQPQHF